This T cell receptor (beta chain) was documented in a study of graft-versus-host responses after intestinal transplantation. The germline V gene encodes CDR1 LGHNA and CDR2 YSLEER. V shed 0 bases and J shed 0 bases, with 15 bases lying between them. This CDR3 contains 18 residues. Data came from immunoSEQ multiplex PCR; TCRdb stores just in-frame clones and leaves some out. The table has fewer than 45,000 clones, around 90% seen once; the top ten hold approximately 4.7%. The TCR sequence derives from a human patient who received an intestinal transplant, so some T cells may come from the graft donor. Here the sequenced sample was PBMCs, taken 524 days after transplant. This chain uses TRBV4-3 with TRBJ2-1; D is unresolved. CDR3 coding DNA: TGCGCCAGCAGCCAAGATCCTTACCAGACCAGCTCCTACAATGAGCAGTTCTTC. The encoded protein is CASSQDPYQTSSYNEQFF.